This TCR beta chain emerged from a study of cytotoxic CD8 clonotypes in ibrutinib-treated CLL. Study-wide results and limits: An increase in clonality occurred at ibrutinib response, followed by a return toward baseline at progression. Once treatment began, public clonotypes, which were uncommon, contracted or stayed stable.

Measured with immunoSEQ multiplex PCR; TCRdb has only the in-frame clones, and not every one. This sample has tens of thousands of clones, with 65% to 75% found just once. The V end was cut by 4 bases, the J end by 8 bases, with 14 bases between. The CDR3 sequence is 13 residues long. Germline assignment: CDR1 SGHDN and CDR2 FVKESK. Concerning this clone itself: Its antigen is still unknown.

The receptor's source is a human donor with chronic lymphocytic leukemia. V is TRBV14 and J is TRBJ1-2; D unclear. The sample consisted of PBMCs, taken after 24 months of ibrutinib treatment. The CDR3 DNA sequence: TGTGCCAGCAGCCGAGGGCCTCTCTTAGGCTACACCTTC. Translating gives CASSRGPLLGYTF. Filled out from reference TRBV14 and TRBJ1-2, the complete variable domain reads EAGVTQFPSHSVIEKGQTVTLRCDPISGHDNLYWYRRVMGKEIKFLLHFVKESKQDESGMPNNRFLAERTGGTYSTLKVQPAELEDSGVYFCASSRGPLLGYTFGSGTRLTVV.